These T cell receptor beta chains were read from a single sample in a study of Graves' ophthalmopathy and Graves' hyperthyroidism. Each CDR3 protein gets one entry after TCRdb re-called the multiplex PCR reads with MiXCR. Here the sample spans roughly 1.1 million distinct CDR3 sequences, about 35% being singletons. The specimen sequenced was peripheral blood or thyroid tissue (not recorded which). These receptors all stem from an adult man with Graves' hyperthyroidism. The CDR3 runs from the conserved cysteine through the conserved F or W. D genes are given only for firm matches. Rows give clone size only sometimes, using once, few, many, or a class for an expanded clone.

>NA|15|TRBJ1-4|NA|TRBV9
CASSEGRERFEKLFF
TGTGCCAGCAGCGAAGGGAGGGAGAGGTTTGAAAAACTGTTTTTT
>NA|15|TRBJ2-7|many|TRBV7-2
CASSLVAGVSYEQYF
TGTGCCAGCAGCTTAGTAGCAGGGGTGTCCTACGAGCAGTACTTC
>NA|16|TRBJ1-3|NA|TRBV7-9
CASSQAMSNSGNTIYF
TGCGCCAGCAGCCAAGCGATGTCGAACTCTGGAAACACCATATATTTT
>NA|13|TRBJ1-2|NA|TRBV27
CASVGGGNYGYTF
TGTGCCAGCGTCGGGGGGGGTAACTATGGCTACACCTTC
>TRBD1|16|TRBJ2-5|NA|TRBV7-9
CASSFGTGEYQEAQYF
TGTGCCAGCAGCTTCGGGACAGGGGAGTACCAAGAGGCCCAGTACTTC
>TRBD1|13|TRBJ2-5|many|TRBV7-6
CASSQDRVETQYF
TGTGCCAGCAGCCAGGACAGGGTAGAGACCCAGTACTTC
>NA|16|TRBJ2-7|many|TRBV2
CASSENLPDSPYEQYF
TGTGCCAGCAGTGAAAACCTTCCGGACAGCCCCTACGAGCAGTACTTC
>NA|14|TRBJ2-7|many|TRBV24-1
CATSADSGGYEQYF
TGTGCCACCAGTGCTGATAGCGGAGGCTACGAGCAGTACTTC
>TRBD2|14|TRBJ2-7|many|TRBV4-3
CASSPGVAGYEQYF
TGCGCCAGCAGCCCAGGAGTAGCGGGCTACGAGCAGTACTTC
>TRBD1|16|TRBJ1-2|NA|TRBV5-5
CASSLEGGSLNYGYTF
TGTGCCAGCAGCTTGGAAGGGGGCAGCTTAAACTATGGCTACACCTTC
>NA|15|TRBJ1-5|few|TRBV4-2
CASSQERFSNQPQHF
TGTGCCAGCAGCCAAGAAAGGTTTAGCAATCAGCCCCAGCATTTT
>NA|15|TRBJ2-2|many|TRBV29-1
CSVGEAGMNTGELFF
TGCAGCGTCGGGGAGGCGGGGATGAACACCGGGGAGCTGTTTTTT
>TRBD1|16|TRBJ1-6|NA|TRBV10-2
CATGTGKVGYNSPLHF
TGTGCCACCGGGACAGGGAAGGTGGGCTATAATTCACCCCTCCACTTT
>NA|15|TRBJ1-6|many|TRBV7-2
CASSRRLGRNSPLHF
TGTGCCAGCAGCCGGCGGCTGGGGCGTAATTCACCCCTCCACTTT
>NA|17|TRBJ1-1|few|TRBV4-1
CASSQDLVGGSNTEAFF
TGCGCCAGCAGCCAAGATCTGGTAGGGGGTTCGAACACTGAAGCTTTCTTT
>NA|16|TRBJ2-2|few|TRBV7-9
CASSFPTEANTGELFF
TGTGCCAGCAGCTTTCCGACAGAAGCGAACACCGGGGAGCTGTTTTTT
>NA|16|TRBJ1-5|few|TRBV5-1
CASTGKAPSGNQPQHF
TGCGCCAGCACTGGTAAAGCACCCTCTGGCAATCAGCCCCAGCATTTT
>NA|13|TRBJ2-5|NA|TRBV29-1
CSVAGAYQETQYF
TGCAGCGTTGCTGGGGCTTACCAAGAGACCCAGTACTTC
>TRBD1|14|TRBJ2-7|NA|TRBV28
CASRGDRDRYKQYF
TGTGCCAGCAGAGGGGACAGGGACCGTTACAAGCAGTACTTC
>TRBD2|15|TRBJ2-5|NA|TRBV20-1
CSARPFVGRDEPQYF
TGCAGTGCTAGACCTTTTGTCGGGAGGGACGAGCCCCAGTACTTC
>NA|15|TRBJ2-6|NA|TRBV10-3
CATWAAGDGANVLTF
TGTGCCACCTGGGCGGCAGGGGATGGGGCCAACGTCCTGACTTTC
>TRBD1|16|TRBJ2-5|once|TRBV25-1
CASSDPETGAGETQYF
TGTGCCAGCAGTGACCCCGAGACAGGGGCCGGGGAGACCCAGTACTTC
>TRBD2|16|TRBJ2-5|NA|TRBV25-1
CASSEFPGGLGETQYF
TGTGCCAGCAGTGAATTCCCGGGGGGATTGGGAGAGACCCAGTACTTC
>TRBD1|14|TRBJ2-7|NA|TRBV15
CATSHRETGGEQYF
TGTGCCACCAGCCACAGGGAGACAGGGGGCGAGCAGTACTTC
>NA|14|TRBJ2-7|few|TRBV20-1
CSAREWGAGYEQYF
TGCAGTGCTAGAGAGTGGGGGGCCGGCTACGAGCAGTACTTC
>NA|17|TRBJ2-6|NA|TRBV7-9
CASSSDPRIAGANVLTF
TGTGCCAGCAGCTCAGACCCAAGAATCGCTGGGGCCAACGTCCTGACTTTC
>NA|15|TRBJ1-1|few|TRBV10-3
CAISRDPMENTEAFF
TGTGCCATCAGTCGGGACCCTATGGAGAACACTGAAGCTTTCTTT
>NA|13|TRBJ1-1|many|TRBV7-6
CASSLQQNTEAFF
TGTGCCAGCAGTTTGCAGCAGAACACTGAAGCTTTCTTT
>NA|17|TRBJ2-3|NA|TRBV10-3
CAISAVRGPTSTDTQYF
TGTGCCATCAGTGCGGTTCGAGGACCAACTAGCACAGATACGCAGTATTTT
>TRBD1|13|TRBJ1-1|many|TRBV29-1
CSVAGQGATEAFF
TGCAGCGTTGCGGGCCAGGGGGCCACTGAAGCTTTCTTT
>NA|14|TRBJ1-5|many|TRBV20-1
CSAIVTQGNQPQHF
TGCAGTGCTATCGTGACCCAAGGCAATCAGCCCCAGCATTTT
>TRBD2|15|TRBJ2-5|many|TRBV20-1
CSARDGGRSEETQYF
TGCAGTGCTAGAGACGGCGGGAGGTCGGAAGAGACCCAGTACTTC
>NA|15|TRBJ1-1|NA|TRBV19
CASSDHPVGNTEAFF
TGTGCCAGTAGTGACCACCCGGTGGGTAACACTGAAGCTTTCTTT
>NA|13|TRBJ1-2|NA|TRBV30
CAWSQGSSYGYTF
TGTGCCTGGAGTCAGGGCAGCTCCTATGGCTACACCTTC
>NA|14|TRBJ1-1|many|TRBV6-5
CASTEQVVRAEAFF
TGTGCCAGCACCGAACAGGTAGTAAGGGCTGAAGCTTTCTTT